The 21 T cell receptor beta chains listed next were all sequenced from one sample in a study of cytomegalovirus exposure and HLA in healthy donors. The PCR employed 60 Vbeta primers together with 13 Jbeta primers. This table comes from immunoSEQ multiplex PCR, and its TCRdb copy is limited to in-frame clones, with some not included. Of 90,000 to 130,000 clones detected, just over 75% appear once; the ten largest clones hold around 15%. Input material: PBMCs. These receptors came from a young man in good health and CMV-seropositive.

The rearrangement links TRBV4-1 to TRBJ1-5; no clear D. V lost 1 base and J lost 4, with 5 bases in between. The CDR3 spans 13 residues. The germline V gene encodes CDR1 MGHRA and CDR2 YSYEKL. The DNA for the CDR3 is TGCGCCAGCAGCCAAGTGGAGAATCAGCCCCAGCATTTT. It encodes CASSQVENQPQHF.

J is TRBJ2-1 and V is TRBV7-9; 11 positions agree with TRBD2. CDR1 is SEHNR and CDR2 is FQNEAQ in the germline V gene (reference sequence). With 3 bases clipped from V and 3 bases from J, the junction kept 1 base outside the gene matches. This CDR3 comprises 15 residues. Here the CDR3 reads CASSFGLAGYNEQFF. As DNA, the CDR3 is TGTGCCAGCAGCTTCGGACTAGCGGGCTACAATGAGCAGTTCTTC.

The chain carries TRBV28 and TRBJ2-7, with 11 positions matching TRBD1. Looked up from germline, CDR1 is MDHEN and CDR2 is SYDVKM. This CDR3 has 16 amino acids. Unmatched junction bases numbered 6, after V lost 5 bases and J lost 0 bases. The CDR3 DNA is TGTGCCAGCAGTCCGCTGGGACAGGGGGTCTCCTACGAGCAGTACTTC. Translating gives CASSPLGQGVSYEQYF.

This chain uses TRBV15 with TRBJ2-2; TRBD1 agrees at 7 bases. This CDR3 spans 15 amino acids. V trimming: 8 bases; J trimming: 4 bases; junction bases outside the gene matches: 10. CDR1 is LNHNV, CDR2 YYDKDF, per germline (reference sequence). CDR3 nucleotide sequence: TGTGCCACCGTAGACAGGGAAGAGGGCACCGGGGAGCTGTTTTTT. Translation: CATVDREEGTGELFF.

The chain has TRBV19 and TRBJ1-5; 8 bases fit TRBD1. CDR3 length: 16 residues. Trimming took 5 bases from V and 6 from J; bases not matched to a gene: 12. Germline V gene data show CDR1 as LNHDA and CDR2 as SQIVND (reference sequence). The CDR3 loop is CASSSQSGGAGQPQHF. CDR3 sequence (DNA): TGTGCCAGTAGTTCCCAGTCAGGGGGCGCGGGTCAGCCCCAGCATTTT. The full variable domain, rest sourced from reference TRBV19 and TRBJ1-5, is DGGITQSPKYLFRKEGQNVTLSCEQNLNHDAMYWYRQDPGQGLRLIYYSQIVNDFQKGDIAEGYSVSREKKESFPLTVTSAQKNPTAFYLCASSSQSGGAGQPQHFGDGTRLSIL.

CDR3 sequence (DNA): TGTGCCAGCACCCCAGCGGGGGGAGGCTACACCTTC. Its translation: CASTPAGGGYTF. The chain has TRBV28 and TRBJ1-2, with a tentative D call TRBD1 (5 bases). Germline V gives CDR1 MDHEN, CDR2 SYDVKM. Trimming pared 7 bases from V and 8 bases from J, leaving 14 bases between. The CDR3 sequence is 12 residues long.

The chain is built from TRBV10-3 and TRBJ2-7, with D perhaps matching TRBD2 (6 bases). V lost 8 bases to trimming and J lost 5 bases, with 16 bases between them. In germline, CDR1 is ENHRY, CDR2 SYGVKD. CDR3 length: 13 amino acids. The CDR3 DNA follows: TGTGCCATCGGGGGGACGGTCGGGGACGAGCAGTACTTC. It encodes CAIGGTVGDEQYF.

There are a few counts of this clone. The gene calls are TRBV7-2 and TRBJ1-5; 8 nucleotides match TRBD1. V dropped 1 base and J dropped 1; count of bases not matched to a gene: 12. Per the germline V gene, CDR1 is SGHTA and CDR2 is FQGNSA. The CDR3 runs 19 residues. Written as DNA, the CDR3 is TGTGCCAGCAGCTTAGTGGGGGGCGACAGGGGAGCGAGCAATCAGCCCCAGCATTTT. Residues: CASSLVGGDRGASNQPQHF.

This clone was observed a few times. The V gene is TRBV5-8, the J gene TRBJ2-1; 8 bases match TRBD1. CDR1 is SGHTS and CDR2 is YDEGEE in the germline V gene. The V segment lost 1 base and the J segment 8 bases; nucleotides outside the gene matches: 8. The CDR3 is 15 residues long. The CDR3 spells CASSLITGGVHEQFF. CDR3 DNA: TGTGCCAGCAGCTTGATTACAGGGGGTGTCCATGAGCAGTTCTTC.

The CDR3, as DNA: TGCGCCAGCAGCACTTCGACAGGACTCACAGATACGCAGTATTTT. This codes for CASSTSTGLTDTQYF. The V gene is TRBV5-1, the J gene TRBJ2-3; D is possibly TRBD1 (6 bases). The germline V gene encodes CDR1 SGHRS and CDR2 YFSETQ. The length of the CDR3 is 15 residues. Trimming took off 4 bases at V and 2 bases at J, with 14 bases between the two ends.

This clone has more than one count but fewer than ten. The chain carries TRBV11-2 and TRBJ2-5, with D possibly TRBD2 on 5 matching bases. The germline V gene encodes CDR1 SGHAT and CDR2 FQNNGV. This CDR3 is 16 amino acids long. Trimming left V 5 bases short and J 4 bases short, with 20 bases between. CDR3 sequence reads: CASSPWRVGVAETQYF. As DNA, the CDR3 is TGTGCCAGCAGCCCATGGCGTGTCGGGGTGGCAGAGACCCAGTACTTC.

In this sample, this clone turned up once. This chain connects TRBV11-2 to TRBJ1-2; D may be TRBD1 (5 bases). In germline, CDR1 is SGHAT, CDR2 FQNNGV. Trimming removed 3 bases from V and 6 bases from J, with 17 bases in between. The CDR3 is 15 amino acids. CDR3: CASSLPSGGVDGYTF. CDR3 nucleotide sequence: TGTGCCAGCAGCTTGCCCTCGGGGGGAGTCGATGGCTACACCTTC.

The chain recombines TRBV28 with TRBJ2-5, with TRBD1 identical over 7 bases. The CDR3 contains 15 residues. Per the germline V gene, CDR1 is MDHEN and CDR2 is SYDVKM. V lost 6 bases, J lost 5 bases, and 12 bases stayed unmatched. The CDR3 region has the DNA TGTGCCAGCAGGTCCGGACAGGCCGGGGTGGAGACCCAGTACTTC. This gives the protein CASRSGQAGVETQYF.

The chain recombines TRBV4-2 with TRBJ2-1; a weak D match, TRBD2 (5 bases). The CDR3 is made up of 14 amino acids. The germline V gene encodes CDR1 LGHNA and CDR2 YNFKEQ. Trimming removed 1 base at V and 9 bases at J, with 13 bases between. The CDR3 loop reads CASSQVVDFTEQFF. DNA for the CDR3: TGTGCCAGCAGCCAAGTAGTGGACTTTACTGAGCAGTTCTTC.

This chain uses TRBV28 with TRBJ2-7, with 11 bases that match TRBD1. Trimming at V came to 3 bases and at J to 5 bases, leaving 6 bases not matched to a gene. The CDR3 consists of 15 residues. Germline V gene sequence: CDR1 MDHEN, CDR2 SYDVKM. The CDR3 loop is CASSFGTGGINEQYF. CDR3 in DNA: TGTGCCAGCAGTTTTGGGACAGGGGGGATCAACGAGCAGTACTTC.

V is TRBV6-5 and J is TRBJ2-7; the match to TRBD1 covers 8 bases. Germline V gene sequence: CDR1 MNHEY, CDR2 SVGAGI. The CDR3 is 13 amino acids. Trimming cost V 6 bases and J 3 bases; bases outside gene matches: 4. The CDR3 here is CASSHGTGYEQYF. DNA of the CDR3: TGTGCCAGCAGCCACGGGACAGGCTACGAGCAGTACTTC.

The CDR3 here is CASSPQPSGANVLTF. The CDR3 DNA is TGTGCCAGCAGCCCACAGCCGTCTGGGGCCAACGTCCTGACTTTC. J is TRBJ2-6 and V is TRBV7-6; D is undetermined. There are 15 residues in the CDR3. The germline V gene encodes CDR1 SGHVS and CDR2 FNYEAQ. The V and J ends lost 5 bases and 1 base respectively, with 9 bases between them.

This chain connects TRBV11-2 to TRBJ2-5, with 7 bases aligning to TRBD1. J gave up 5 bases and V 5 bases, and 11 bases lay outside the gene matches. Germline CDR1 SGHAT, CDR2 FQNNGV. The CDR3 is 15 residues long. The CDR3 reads CASSTETGYGETQYF. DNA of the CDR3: TGTGCCAGCAGCACAGAGACAGGGTATGGGGAGACCCAGTACTTC.

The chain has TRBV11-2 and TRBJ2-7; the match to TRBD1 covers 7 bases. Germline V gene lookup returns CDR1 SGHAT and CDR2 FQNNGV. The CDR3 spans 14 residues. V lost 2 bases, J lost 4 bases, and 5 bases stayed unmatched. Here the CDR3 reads CASSLPGQQYEQYF. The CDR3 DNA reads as TGTGCCAGCAGCTTACCGGGACAGCAGTACGAGCAGTACTTC. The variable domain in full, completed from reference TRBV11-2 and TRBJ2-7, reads EAGVAQSPRYKIIEKRQSVAFWCNPISGHATLYWYQQILGQGPKLLIQFQNNGVVDDSQLPKDRFSAERLKGVDSTLKIQPAKLEDSAVYLCASSLPGQQYEQYFGPGTRLTVT.

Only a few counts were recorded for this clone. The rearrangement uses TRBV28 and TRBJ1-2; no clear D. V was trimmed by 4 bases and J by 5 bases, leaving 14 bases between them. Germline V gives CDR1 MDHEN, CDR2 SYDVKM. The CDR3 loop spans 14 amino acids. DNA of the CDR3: TGTGCCAGCAGTTCCGGGGTAATTGGATATGGCTACACCTTC. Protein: CASSSGVIGYGYTF.

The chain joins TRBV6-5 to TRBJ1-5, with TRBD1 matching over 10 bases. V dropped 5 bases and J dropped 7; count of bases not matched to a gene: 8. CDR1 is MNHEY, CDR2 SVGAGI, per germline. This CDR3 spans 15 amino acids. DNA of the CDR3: TGTGCCAGCAGTCCCGGGACAGGGGTCTTCCAGCCCCAGCATTTT. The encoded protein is CASSPGTGVFQPQHF.